This TCR beta chain comes out of a study of T cell repertoires in aging, cancer and after chemotherapy. Amplification of TCR beta used genomic DNA extracted from peripheral blood. The CDR3 spans 15 residues. Trimming took 4 bases from V and 6 from J; bases not matched to a gene: 9. CDR1 is SQVTM and CDR2 is ANQGSEA in the germline V gene. Multiplex touch-down PCR with TRB-A/B primers amplified rearranged V-D-J TRB sequences. TCRdb re-derived calls from the multiplex PCR reads in MiXCR, one entry per CDR3 protein. The table has around 3,100 distinct CDR3 sequences, over 30% seen once; the top ten hold over 11%. By sample share, this clonotype is large.

The chain carries TRBV29-1 and TRBJ2-1; 10 bases match TRBD2. This receptor was obtained from a human donor in good health. Sequenced material: blood. The CDR3 spells CSVATQLAGINEQFF. CDR3 bases: TGCAGCGTTGCGACTCAACTAGCGGGAATCAATGAGCAGTTCTTC.